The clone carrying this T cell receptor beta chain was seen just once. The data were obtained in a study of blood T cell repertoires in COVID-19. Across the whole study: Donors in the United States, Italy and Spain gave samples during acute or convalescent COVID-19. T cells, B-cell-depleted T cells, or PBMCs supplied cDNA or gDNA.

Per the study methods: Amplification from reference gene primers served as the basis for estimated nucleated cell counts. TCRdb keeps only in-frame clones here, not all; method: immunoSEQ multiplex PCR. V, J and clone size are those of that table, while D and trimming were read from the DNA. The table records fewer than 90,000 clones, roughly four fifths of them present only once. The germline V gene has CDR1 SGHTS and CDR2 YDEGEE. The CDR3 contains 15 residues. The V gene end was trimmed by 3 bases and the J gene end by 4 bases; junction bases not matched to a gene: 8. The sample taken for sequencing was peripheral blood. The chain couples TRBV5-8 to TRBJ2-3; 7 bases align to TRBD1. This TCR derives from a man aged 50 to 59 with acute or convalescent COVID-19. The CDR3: CASSSYRGAADTQYF. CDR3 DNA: TGTGCCAGCAGCTCCTACAGGGGCGCGGCAGATACGCAGTATTTT.